A selection of T cell receptor beta chains follows, all from one sample in a study of cytomegalovirus exposure and HLA in healthy donors. The repertoire was sequenced with immunoSEQ multiplex PCR; TCRdb's copy has only in-frame clones and lacks some. The sample yields around 120,000 clones, around 80% seen once. Sequences were obtained from PBMCs. The receptors were sampled from a man between 50 and 59 years old in good health and CMV-seronegative. The conserved cysteine and the conserved F or W are not part of the CDR3 here.

CDR3 protein	V gene	J gene
SGGGHSNTEAF	TRBV29-1	TRBJ1-1
ASSTGLAGASGGEQF	TRBV9	TRBJ2-1
ASRGDLFLGYT	TRBV27	TRBJ1-2
ASRPGLAVLSSYNEQF	TRBV27	TRBJ2-1
ASSEAETDNSPLH	TRBV2	TRBJ1-6
ASSLIGTPNAEQY	TRBV28	TRBJ2-7
ASRGQRNTEAF	TRBV2	TRBJ1-1
ASSRTGGFEKLF	TRBV19	TRBJ1-4
ASSEGLAVSPQY	TRBV7-3	TRBJ2-5
ASSYQGPSGANVLT	TRBV6-6	TRBJ2-6
ASSLTGARGAF	TRBV6-5	TRBJ1-1
ASLGPGRVGAF	TRBV12-2	TRBJ1-1
ASSQNTRTSTDTQY	TRBV4-2	TRBJ2-3
ASSLTEFTEAF	TRBV7-2	TRBJ1-1
ASSSSRVETQY	TRBV7-2	TRBJ2-5
ASSDSWQGGEKLF	TRBV6-4	TRBJ1-4
ASSPDRTNEQF	TRBV7-9	TRBJ2-1
ASSVGGVSAF	TRBV6-1	TRBJ1-1
ASSLGTGNYGYT	TRBV28	TRBJ1-2
ASSPAERATDTQY	TRBV5-4	TRBJ2-3
ASSLRRGGTEAF	TRBV27	TRBJ1-1
ASSPRTEETQY	TRBV9	TRBJ2-5